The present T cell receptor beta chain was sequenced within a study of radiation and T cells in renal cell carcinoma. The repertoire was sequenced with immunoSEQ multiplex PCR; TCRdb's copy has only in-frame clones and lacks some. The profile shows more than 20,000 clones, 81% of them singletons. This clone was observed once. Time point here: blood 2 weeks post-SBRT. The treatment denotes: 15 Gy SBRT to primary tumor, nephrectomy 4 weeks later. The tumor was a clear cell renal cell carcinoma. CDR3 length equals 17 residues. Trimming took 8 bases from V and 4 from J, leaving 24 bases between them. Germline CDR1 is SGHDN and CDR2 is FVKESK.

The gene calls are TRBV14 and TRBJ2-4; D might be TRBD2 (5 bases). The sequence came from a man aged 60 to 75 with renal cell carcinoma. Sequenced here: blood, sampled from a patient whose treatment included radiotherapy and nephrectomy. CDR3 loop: CASQARKRETMKNIQYF. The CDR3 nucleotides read TGTGCCAGCCAAGCAAGGAAAAGGGAGACTATGAAAAACATTCAGTACTTC.